This T cell receptor beta chain comes out of a study of OX40 agonist ivuxolimab in advanced cancers. Study-wide context: Ivuxolimab was a fully human IgG2 agonistic monoclonal antibody targeting the costimulatory receptor OX40 (CD134). Of the roughly 54 patients in dose escalation, 19 had hepatocellular carcinoma, approximately 15 had melanoma, 9 had renal cell carcinoma and 9 had head and neck cancer. Intravenous ivuxolimab was administered to patients every 2 weeks at six dose levels: 0.01, 0.1, 0.3, 1.5, 3 and 10 mg/kg. The monotherapy dose-escalation portion (N ≈ 57 patients) of the phase I ivuxolimab trial is reported in the paper. Prior anti-PD-1, anti-PD-L1 or anti-CTLA-4 therapy was permitted, and checkpoint inhibitors had been received by about 37% of dose-escalation patients. The purpose of peripheral TCRbeta sequencing was to test whether ivuxolimab changed TCR sequence diversity and led to clonal T-cell expansion. Partial responses occurred in three dose-escalation patients: two with cutaneous melanoma and one with hepatocellular carcinoma. In the dose-escalation cohort, roughly 80% of patients were male, and the mean age was around 60 years, with a range of roughly 20 to 85. Overall study results and their limits: After ivuxolimab, expanded clones were on average more numerous among CD8+ T cells than among CD4+ T cells. Clonal expansion of both CD4+ and CD8+ blood T cells was observed from baseline to week 6 at doses 0.1 to 3.0 mg/kg. In the 0.1-3.0 mg/kg groups, partial responders had among the lowest normalized peripheral clonal expansion, particularly in CD8+ T cells. Low levels of normalized T-cell clonal expansion were also seen in some patients who did not respond. The antigen specificity of the peripheral T cells that underwent clonal expansion was not determined.

Turning to this clone: Its binding antigen is unknown. No much larger clone exists at a distance of one base, and base qualities are not known.

Genomic DNA was extracted from sorted cells for sequencing of the TCRbeta CDR3 region. TCRbeta CDR3 regions were sequenced using the immunoSEQ Assay. TCRdb re-hosts the immuneACCESS table, in-frame sequences only. Its copies lack some clones; in the studies checked, an unresolved V gene accounts for under half of them, and the cause for the rest is not known. The table for this sample lists fewer than 20,000 clones; about 84% of them were counted only once. About 15% of the sample is taken by the ten largest. The trial excluded patients who had a history of autoimmune disease or who were on systemic immunosuppression. In every dose cohort, peripheral blood was drawn for TCR sequencing at baseline, cycle 4 day 1, and cycle 7 day 1. The samples were drawn from a first-in-human, open-label, multicenter phase I dose-escalation trial of ivuxolimab. Adults with locally advanced or metastatic melanoma, renal cell, hepatocellular, or head and neck squamous cell carcinoma were enrolled in the trial. Before TCR sequencing, CD4+ T cells and CD8+ T cells from peripheral blood were sorted into separate populations.

Sample: CD4+ or CD8+ T cells sorted from blood, taken in a trial of the OX40 agonist ivuxolimab. This clonotype was obtained from an adult with an advanced solid tumor such as melanoma, head and neck, liver or kidney cancer.

CDR3 protein: CASSLLDSTNEKLFF. The nucleotides are TGTGCCAGCAGTTTGCTTGATTCAACTAATGAAAAACTGTTTTTT. The V gene is TRBV28 and the J gene is TRBJ1-4; there is no confident call for the D gene. CDR1 and CDR2 are read off the germline V gene as MDHEN and SYDVKM. The V and J ends are trimmed by 3 bases and 0 bases, leaving 8 bases between them. The CDR3 spans 15 residues, from the cysteine through the phenylalanine. Only the CDR3 region is kept as DNA, spanning 45 bases read in frame from base 1.